Sequencing of this TCR beta chain was carried out in a study of cytomegalovirus exposure and HLA in healthy donors. It was with 60 Vbeta and 13 Jbeta primers that the PCR ran. Authors' methods: There were some 87 million unique TCR beta chains by a later count, and approximately 11 million of them were shared. Assay: immunoSEQ multiplex PCR; the TCRdb copy retains only in-frame clones and omits some. V and J calls and clone size come straight from that table; D and trimming were deduced from the DNA. The sample yields approximately 130,000 clones, about 80% seen once. Points from the study as a whole: TCR beta sequences reportedly predicted most subjects' HLA-A and HLA-B alleles accurately. In a later analysis, compared with equally common non-associated chains, HLA-associated beta chains were more expanded.

Worth noting for this clone: Its antigen is currently unknown.

Sequences were obtained from PBMCs. The TCR comes from a boy aged 2 to 10 in good health and CMV-seronegative.

The CDR3 reads CATSKSQDWGQPQHF. The CDR3 DNA reads TGTGCCACCAGCAAGTCGCAGGATTGGGGCCAGCCCCAGCATTTT. The V gene is TRBV15, the J gene TRBJ1-5, with a possible D match to TRBD1 (5 bases). In germline, CDR1 is LNHNV, CDR2 YYDKDF (reference sequence). The ends were cut back, 4 bases at V and 7 bases at J, with 17 bases in the middle. The CDR3 covers 15 residues.